The clone carrying this T cell receptor (beta chain) has a single count. The CDR3 sequence is 13 residues long. Trimming cost V 5 bases and J 3 bases; bases outside gene matches: 3. Germline V gene data show CDR1 as SQVTM and CDR2 as ANQGSEA. Repertoires were generated with immunoSEQ multiplex PCR, while TCRdb's copy carries only in-frame clones and drops some. Among about 50,000 clones, about three quarters were seen once, and the ten largest hold 9.5% to 15%. This record comes from a study of PD-1 blockade in classical Hodgkin lymphoma. Time point of the sample: cycle 4 day 1 (C4D1), after less than 7 weeks of nivolumab. Brentuximab vedotin exposure varied among the patients, all of whom had relapsed after autologous stem cell transplantation.

This receptor was obtained from a human donor with classical Hodgkin lymphoma. This rearrangement joins TRBV29-1 to TRBJ2-3; 9 positions match TRBD1. The starting material was peripheral blood mononuclear cells (PBMCs), obtained before the fourth cycle of nivolumab. DNA for the CDR3: TGCAGCGTTCGGACAGGGGATACAGATACGCAGTATTTT. It is translated as CSVRTGDTDTQYF.